The 27 T cell receptor beta chains below were found in one sample sequenced in a study of neoadjuvant anti-PD-1 for oral cavity cancer. TCRdb's copy holds only in-frame clones and misses some; the assay was immunoSEQ multiplex PCR. The sample includes over 14,000 clones, roughly 70% of them seen just once. Time point indicated: after neoadjuvant nivolumab, at surgical resection. The sequencing here drew on PBMCs, taken after nivolumab (anti-PD-1) treatment. These receptors originate from a person between 40 and 79 years old with oral cavity squamous cell carcinoma.

V gene TRBV2 combines with J gene TRBJ2-3, with 10 bases lining up with TRBD1. The V gene end was trimmed by 7 bases and the J gene end by 2 bases; junction bases not matched to a gene: 9. Germline V lookup: CDR1 SNHLY, CDR2 FYNNEI. CDR3 length: 16 residues. The CDR3 DNA sequence: TGTGCCAGCATCGAGGGACAGGGGCGCCCCACAGATACGCAGTATTTT. This codes for CASIEGQGRPTDTQYF.

The rearrangement links TRBV5-1 to TRBJ1-1; 7 positions agree with TRBD1. V lost 1 base, J lost 1 base, and 1 base stayed unmatched. Germline CDR1 reads SGHRS; CDR2 reads YFSETQ. This CDR3 region has 14 residues. The CDR3 region is CASSLRTGNTEAFF. The CDR3 DNA is TGCGCCAGCAGCTTGAGGACAGGGAACACTGAAGCTTTCTTT.

This clone was observed a handful of times. V is TRBV11-2 and J is TRBJ2-2; D uncertain. The germline V and J ends were trimmed by 5 bases and 1 base, with 8 bases remaining between them. The CDR3 extends over 14 amino acids. Germline lookup yields CDR1 SGHAT and CDR2 FQNNGV. The chain's CDR3 is CASSVQQNTGELFF. The DNA for the CDR3 is TGTGCCAGCAGCGTGCAGCAGAACACCGGGGAGCTGTTTTTT.

This rearrangement joins TRBV28 to TRBJ2-7, with a weak D call TRBD1 (6 bases). The ends were cut back, 7 bases at V and 2 bases at J, with 15 bases in the middle. Germline CDR1 and CDR2: MDHEN and SYDVKM. This CDR3 has 14 residues. The CDR3 nucleotides are TGTGCCAGCACCAGATTCGAGGGGGCCTACGAGCAGTACTTC. It translates to CASTRFEGAYEQYF.

The chain couples TRBV2 to TRBJ2-3, with D hard to call. Germline lookup yields CDR1 SNHLY and CDR2 FYNNEI. The CDR3 is made up of 13 amino acids. The ends were cut back, 8 bases at V and 0 bases at J, with 9 bases in the middle. The CDR3 protein is CASVVPSTDTQYF. In DNA form, the CDR3 reads TGTGCCAGCGTGGTGCCCAGCACAGATACGCAGTATTTT.

This chain joins TRBV6-5 and TRBJ2-7; 11 bases fit TRBD2. With 6 bases clipped from V and 5 bases from J, the junction kept 6 bases outside the gene matches. In germline, CDR1 is MNHEY, CDR2 SVGAGI. This CDR3 contains 14 residues. The CDR3 loop is CASSRGLADNEQYF. CDR3 DNA sequence: TGTGCCAGCAGCCGGGGACTAGCGGATAACGAGCAGTACTTC.

The V and J genes are TRBV6-1 and TRBJ2-7; 8 positions agree with TRBD1. Trimming cost V 7 bases and J 0 bases; bases outside gene matches: 5. The CDR3 has 14 residues. Germline V gene data show CDR1 as MNHNS and CDR2 as SASEGT. DNA for the CDR3: TGTGCCAGCAACAGGGGGATAGGCTCCTACGAGCAGTACTTC. This gives the protein CASNRGIGSYEQYF.

V is TRBV10-3 and J is TRBJ2-6; no clear D gene. V was trimmed by 0 bases and J by 1 base, leaving 4 bases between them. This CDR3 is built from 15 residues. CDR1 and CDR2 (germline): ENHRY, SYGVKD. Here the CDR3 DNA reads TGTGCCATCAGTGAGTCAGGGTCTGGGGCCAACGTCCTGACTTTC. This codes for CAISESGSGANVLTF.

The chain combines TRBV9 with TRBJ2-2; 7 bases align to TRBD2. CDR1 is SGDLS, CDR2 YYNGEE, per germline. There are 14 residues in the CDR3. V shed 2 bases, J shed 5 bases, and the junction held 3 bases outside the gene matches. CDR3 bases: TGTGCCAGCAGCGTGGGAGGGAGTACCGGGGAGCTGTTTTTT. It yields the protein CASSVGGSTGELFF.

V and J are TRBV6-5 and TRBJ2-7; the D call may be TRBD1 or TRBD2 (5 bases each). The germline V and J ends were trimmed by 6 bases and 0 bases, with 12 bases remaining between them. Per germline, CDR1 MNHEY and CDR2 SVGAGI. The CDR3 runs to 14 residues. The DNA for the CDR3 is TGTGCCAGCAGGGGTCGTGGGGGCTCCTACGAGCAGTACTTC. Its protein product is CASRGRGGSYEQYF.

The J gene is TRBJ1-1, the V gene TRBV6-1; D is ambiguous. V gave up 4 bases and J gave up 5 bases, with 8 bases separating them. There are 12 residues in the CDR3. Germline CDR1 MNHNS, CDR2 SASEGT. For the CDR3, the DNA is TGTGCCAGCAGTGGAGGGAGGACTGAAGCTTTCTTT. This encodes CASSGGRTEAFF.

The chain joins TRBV6-6 to TRBJ1-5; D might be TRBD1 (6 bases). CDR3 size: 12 residues. The V gene's germline CDR1 is MNHNY and CDR2 SVGAGI (reference sequence). CDR3 amino acids: CATRDINQPQHF. For the CDR3, the DNA is TGTGCAACCCGGGACATCAATCAGCCCCAGCATTTT.

Only a few counts were recorded for this clone. The chain uses TRBV9 and TRBJ2-7; D possibly corresponds to TRBD2 (6 bases). The length of the CDR3 is 14 residues. V lost 4 bases and J lost 0, with 11 bases in between. Germline CDR1 and CDR2: SGDLS and YYNGEE. The CDR3 DNA is TGTGCCAGCAGCCCCGCGGGACCCTCCTACGAGCAGTACTTC. Translation: CASSPAGPSYEQYF.

The rearrangement links TRBV5-4 to TRBJ2-3; D is uncertain. The V gene's germline CDR1 is SGHNT and CDR2 YYREEE (reference sequence). The CDR3 covers 15 residues. Trimming stripped 0 bases from V and 1 base from J, with 9 bases between. Here the CDR3 reads CASSLDPKGTDTQYF. CDR3 nucleotides: TGTGCCAGCAGCTTGGACCCGAAGGGCACAGATACGCAGTATTTT.

V usage is TRBV6-1 and J usage is TRBJ2-3, with D uncertain. V was pared by 3 bases and J by 0 bases, with 10 bases between. Germline CDR1 and CDR2: MNHNS and SASEGT. This CDR3 contains 15 residues. Written as DNA, the CDR3 is TGTGCCAGCAGTGAGGCGTATTCGAGCACAGATACGCAGTATTTT. It yields the protein CASSEAYSSTDTQYF.

This chain uses TRBV2 with TRBJ2-3; D might be TRBD2 (6 bases). Germline values: CDR1 SNHLY, CDR2 FYNNEI. CDR3 size: 19 residues. Trimming took 3 bases from V and 0 from J, leaving 22 bases between them. CDR3 in DNA: TGTGCCAGCAGTGAGCAGACTTCCGGGACTGAGGGGAGCACAGATACGCAGTATTTT. Translation: CASSEQTSGTEGSTDTQYF.

The chain employs TRBV5-1 and TRBJ2-7; 9 nucleotides match TRBD1. V shed 0 bases and J 1 base; nucleotides not matched to a gene: 5. Germline loops: CDR1 SGHRS, CDR2 YFSETQ. The length of the CDR3 is 16 residues. DNA for the CDR3: TGCGCCAGCAGCTTGGGGACAGGGGTGTTATCCTACGAGCAGTACTTC. Its protein is CASSLGTGVLSYEQYF.

The rearrangement links TRBV14 to TRBJ1-5, with a tentative D call TRBD1 (5 bases). Germline CDR1 and CDR2: SGHDN and FVKESK. The CDR3 length is 13 residues. V was shortened by 4 bases and J by 7 bases, with 11 bases between the two germline ends. CDR3 bases: TGTGCCAGCAGCCCCCAGGGAGGACAGCCCCAGCATTTT. Encoded protein: CASSPQGGQPQHF. Filled out from reference TRBV14 and TRBJ1-5, the complete variable domain reads EAGVTQFPSHSVIEKGQTVTLRCDPISGHDNLYWYRRVMGKEIKFLLHFVKESKQDESGMPNNRFLAERTGGTYSTLKVQPAELEDSGVYFCASSPQGGQPQHFGDGTRLSIL.

The chain recombines TRBV5-1 with TRBJ1-4; 8 nucleotides agree with TRBD1. The ends lost 3 bases at V and 5 bases at J; junction bases unmatched: 3. This CDR3 is 14 amino acids long. Germline V CDR1 and CDR2: SGHRS, YFSETQ. Written as DNA, the CDR3 is TGCGCCAGCAGCTCACGGACAGGGAATGAAAAACTGTTTTTT. Protein product: CASSSRTGNEKLFF.

The genes are TRBV5-4 and TRBJ1-2, with 10 bases matching TRBD1. CDR1 and CDR2 from the germline V gene are SGHNT and YYREEE (reference sequence). J gave up 7 bases and V 4 bases, and 10 bases lay outside the gene matches. This CDR3 region has 15 residues. This CDR3 is CASSGTGQGVSGYTF. DNA for the CDR3: TGTGCCAGCAGCGGAACCGGACAGGGGGTTAGTGGCTACACCTTC.

The chain couples TRBV23-1 to TRBJ2-3; 8 nucleotides line up with TRBD2. TRBV23-1 carries the ORF label, with uncertain function. J lost 2 bases, V lost 7 bases, and 20 bases had no gene match. This CDR3 comprises 19 residues. This chain's CDR3 is CASTAAPGTSGRDTDTQYF. DNA of the CDR3: TGCGCCAGCACAGCCGCCCCCGGGACTAGTGGTCGGGACACAGATACGCAGTATTTT.

The V call is TRBV27, the J call TRBJ2-3; D perhaps matches TRBD1 (6 bases). Germline values: CDR1 MNHEY, CDR2 SMNVEV (reference sequence). The V and J ends lost 6 bases and 6 bases respectively, with 10 bases between them. This CDR3 contains 12 residues. CDR3 region: CASSPDRDTQYF. CDR3 bases: TGTGCCAGCAGCCCTGACAGGGATACGCAGTATTTT.

The V gene is TRBV5-6, the J gene TRBJ2-2; D is unclear. With 1 base removed from V and 5 bases from J, the gap between germline ends came to 3 bases. The CDR3 totals 12 residues. Germline V gene data show CDR1 as SGHDT and CDR2 as YYEEEE. The CDR3 bases are TGTGCCAGCAGCTTGATGACCGGGGAGCTGTTTTTT. Amino acids: CASSLMTGELFF.

J is TRBJ2-5 and V is TRBV6-1, with D possibly being TRBD2 (6 bases). There are 15 residues in the CDR3. Germline V gene sequence: CDR1 MNHNS, CDR2 SASEGT. Trimming pared 2 bases from V and 2 bases from J, leaving 12 bases between. The CDR3 region has the DNA TGTGCCAGCAGTGAATTAGCGGACGAACAAGAGACCCAGTACTTC. Residues: CASSELADEQETQYF.

The genes are TRBV4-2 and TRBJ2-3; D might be TRBD2 (6 bases). CDR3 length equals 16 residues. Germline V gene lookup returns CDR1 LGHNA and CDR2 YNFKEQ. Deletions cut 7 bases from V and 3 bases from J, with 20 bases between. The CDR3 sequence is CASKIADTSGTDTQYF. CDR3 sequence (DNA): TGTGCCAGCAAGATAGCGGATACATCAGGGACAGATACGCAGTATTTT.

This chain connects TRBV15 to TRBJ1-2; D not certain. V was trimmed by 0 bases and J by 11 bases, leaving 10 bases between them. The CDR3 runs to 12 residues. The germline V gene has CDR1 LNHNV and CDR2 YYDKDF (reference sequence). CDR3 bases: TGTGCCACCAGCAGAGATCGGGTTGGGTACACCTTC. This encodes CATSRDRVGYTF.

This clone was seen once. This rearrangement joins TRBV5-1 to TRBJ1-1, with D unresolved. V lost 3 bases and J 5 bases, leaving 11 bases between the germline ends. The germline V gene has CDR1 SGHRS and CDR2 YFSETQ. This CDR3 has 13 residues. The CDR3 loop reads CASSSTWGTEAFF. CDR3 DNA sequence: TGCGCCAGCAGCTCTACCTGGGGAACTGAAGCTTTCTTT. The entire variable domain, with the rest obtained from reference TRBV5-1 and TRBJ1-1, is as follows: KAGVTQTPRYLIKTRGQQVTLSCSPISGHRSVSWYQQTPGQGLQFLFEYFSETQRNKGNFPGRFSGRQFSNSRSEMNVSTLELGDSALYLCASSSTWGTEAFFGQGTRLTVV.